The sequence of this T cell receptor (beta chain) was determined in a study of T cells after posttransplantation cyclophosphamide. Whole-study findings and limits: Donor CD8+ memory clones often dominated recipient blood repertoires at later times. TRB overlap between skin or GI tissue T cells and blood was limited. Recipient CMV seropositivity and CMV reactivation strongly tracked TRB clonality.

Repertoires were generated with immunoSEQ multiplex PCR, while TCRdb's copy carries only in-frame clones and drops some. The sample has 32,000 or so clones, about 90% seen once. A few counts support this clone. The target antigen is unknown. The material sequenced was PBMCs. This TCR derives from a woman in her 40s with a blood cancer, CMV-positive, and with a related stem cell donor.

This CDR3 is CASSLKASTGNEQFF. The CDR3 DNA reads TGTGCCAGCAGCTTAAAGGCGTCGACGGGCAATGAGCAGTTCTTC. V gene TRBV7-9 combines with J gene TRBJ2-1; D not certain. V shed 2 bases and J shed 6 bases, with 14 bases lying between them. Germline values: CDR1 SEHNR, CDR2 FQNEAQ (reference sequence). CDR3 length: 15 residues. The whole variable domain, filled in from reference TRBV7-9 and TRBJ2-1, reads DTGVSQNPRHKITKRGQNVTFRCDPISEHNRLYWYRQTLGQGPEFLTYFQNEAQLEKSRLLSDRFSAERPKGSFSTLEIQRTEQGDSAMYLCASSLKASTGNEQFFGPGTRLTVL.